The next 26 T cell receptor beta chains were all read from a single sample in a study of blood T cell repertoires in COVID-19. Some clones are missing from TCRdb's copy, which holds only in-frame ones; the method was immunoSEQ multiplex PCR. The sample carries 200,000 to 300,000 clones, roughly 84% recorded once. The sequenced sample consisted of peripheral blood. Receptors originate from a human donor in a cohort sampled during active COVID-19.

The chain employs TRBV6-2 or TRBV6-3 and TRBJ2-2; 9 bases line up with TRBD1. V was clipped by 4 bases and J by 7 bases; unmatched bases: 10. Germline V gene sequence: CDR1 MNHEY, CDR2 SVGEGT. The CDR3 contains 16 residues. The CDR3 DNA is TGTGCCAGCAGTTCCACGGGGACAGGGAAAGGCGGGGAGCTGTTTTTT. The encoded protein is CASSSTGTGKGGELFF.

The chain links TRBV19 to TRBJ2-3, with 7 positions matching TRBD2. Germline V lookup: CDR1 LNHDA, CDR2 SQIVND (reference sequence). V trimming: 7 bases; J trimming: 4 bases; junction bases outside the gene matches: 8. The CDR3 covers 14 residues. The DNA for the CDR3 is TGTGCCAGTAAGACCGGGAGGATGGCAGATACGCAGTATTTT. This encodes CASKTGRMADTQYF.

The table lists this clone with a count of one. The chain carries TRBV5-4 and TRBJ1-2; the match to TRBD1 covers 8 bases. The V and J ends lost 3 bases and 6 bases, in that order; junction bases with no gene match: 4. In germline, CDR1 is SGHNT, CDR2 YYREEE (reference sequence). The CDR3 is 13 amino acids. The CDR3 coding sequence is TGTGCCAGCAGCTCCCCAGGGGGCCATGGCTACACCTTC. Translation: CASSSPGGHGYTF.

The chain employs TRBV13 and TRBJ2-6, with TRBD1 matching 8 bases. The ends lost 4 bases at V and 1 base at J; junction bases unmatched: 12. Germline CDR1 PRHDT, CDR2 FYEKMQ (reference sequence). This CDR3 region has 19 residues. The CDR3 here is CASSSVWDRLGSGANVLTF. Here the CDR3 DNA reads TGTGCCAGCAGCTCCGTCTGGGACAGGCTGGGATCTGGGGCCAACGTCCTGACTTTC. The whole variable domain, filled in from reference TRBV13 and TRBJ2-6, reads AAGVIQSPRHLIKEKRETATLKCYPIPRHDTVYWYQQGPGQDPQFLISFYEKMQSDKGSIPDRFSAQQFSDYHSELNMSSLELGDSALYFCASSSVWDRLGSGANVLTFGAGSRLTVL.

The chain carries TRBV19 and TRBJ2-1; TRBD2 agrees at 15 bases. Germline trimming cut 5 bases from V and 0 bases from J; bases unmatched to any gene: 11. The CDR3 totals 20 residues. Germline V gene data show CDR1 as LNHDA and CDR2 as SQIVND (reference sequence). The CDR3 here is CASSPGWGLAGGSSYNEQFF. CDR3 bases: TGTGCCAGTAGTCCGGGGTGGGGACTAGCGGGGGGTAGCTCCTACAATGAGCAGTTCTTC.

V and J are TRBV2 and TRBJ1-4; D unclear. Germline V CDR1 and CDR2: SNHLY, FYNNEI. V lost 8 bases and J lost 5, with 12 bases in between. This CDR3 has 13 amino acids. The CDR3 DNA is TGTGCCAGCCGCCCAGGATTCAATGAAAAACTGTTTTTT. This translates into CASRPGFNEKLFF.

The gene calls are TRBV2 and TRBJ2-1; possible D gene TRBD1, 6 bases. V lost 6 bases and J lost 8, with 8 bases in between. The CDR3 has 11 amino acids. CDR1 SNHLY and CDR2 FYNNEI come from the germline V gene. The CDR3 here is CASSRGHEQFF. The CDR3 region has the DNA TGTGCCAGCAGCAGGGGACATGAGCAGTTCTTC.

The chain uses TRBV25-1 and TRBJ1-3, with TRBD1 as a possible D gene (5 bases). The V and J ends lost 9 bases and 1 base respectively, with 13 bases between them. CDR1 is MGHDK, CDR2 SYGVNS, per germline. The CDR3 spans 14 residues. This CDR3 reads CARLGQASGNTIYF. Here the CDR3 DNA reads TGTGCCAGGTTGGGGCAGGCTTCTGGAAACACCATATATTTT.

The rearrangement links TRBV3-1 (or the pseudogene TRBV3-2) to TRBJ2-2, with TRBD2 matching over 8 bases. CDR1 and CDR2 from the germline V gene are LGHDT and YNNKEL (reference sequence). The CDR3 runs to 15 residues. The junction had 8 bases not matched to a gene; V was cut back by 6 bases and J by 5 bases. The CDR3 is CASSRSGSGTGELFF. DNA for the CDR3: TGTGCCAGCAGTCGCAGCGGGAGTGGAACCGGGGAGCTGTTTTTT.

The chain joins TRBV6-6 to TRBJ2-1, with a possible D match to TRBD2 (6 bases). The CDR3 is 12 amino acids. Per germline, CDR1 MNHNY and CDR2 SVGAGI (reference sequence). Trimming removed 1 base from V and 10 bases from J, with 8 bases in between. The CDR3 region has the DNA TGTGCCAGCAGTTACTGGGGGGACGAGCAGTTCTTC. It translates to CASSYWGDEQFF.

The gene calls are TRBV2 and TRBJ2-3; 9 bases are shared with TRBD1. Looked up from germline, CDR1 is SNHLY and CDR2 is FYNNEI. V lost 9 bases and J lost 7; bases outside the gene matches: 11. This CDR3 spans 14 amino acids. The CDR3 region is CASRFTDRGNTQYF. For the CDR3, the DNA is TGTGCCAGTCGCTTTACGGACAGGGGAAATACGCAGTATTTT.

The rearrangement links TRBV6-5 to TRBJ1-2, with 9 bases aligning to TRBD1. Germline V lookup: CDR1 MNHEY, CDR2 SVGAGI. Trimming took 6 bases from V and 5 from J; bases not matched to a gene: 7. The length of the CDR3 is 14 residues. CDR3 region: CASRLQGAGYGYTF. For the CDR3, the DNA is TGTGCCAGCAGACTACAGGGGGCGGGGTATGGCTACACCTTC.

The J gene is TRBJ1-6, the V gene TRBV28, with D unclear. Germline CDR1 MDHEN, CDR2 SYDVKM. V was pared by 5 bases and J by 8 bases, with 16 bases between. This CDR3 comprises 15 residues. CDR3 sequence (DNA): TGTGCCAGCAGTCCCCAGGACCCGGGGTATTCACCCCTCCACTTT. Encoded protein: CASSPQDPGYSPLHF.

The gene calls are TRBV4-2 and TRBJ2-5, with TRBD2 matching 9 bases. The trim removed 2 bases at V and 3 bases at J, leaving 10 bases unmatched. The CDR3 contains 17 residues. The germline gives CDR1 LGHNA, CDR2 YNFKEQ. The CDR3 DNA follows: TGTGCCAGCAGCCAACAAAACCGACTAGCGGCAGAAGAGACCCAGTACTTC. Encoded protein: CASSQQNRLAAEETQYF.

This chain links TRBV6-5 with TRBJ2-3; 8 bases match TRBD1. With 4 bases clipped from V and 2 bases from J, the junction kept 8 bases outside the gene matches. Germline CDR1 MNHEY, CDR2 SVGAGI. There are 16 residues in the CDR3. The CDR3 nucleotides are TGTGCCAGCAGTTTGACTACAGGGGGACCCACAGATACGCAGTATTTT. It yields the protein CASSLTTGGPTDTQYF.

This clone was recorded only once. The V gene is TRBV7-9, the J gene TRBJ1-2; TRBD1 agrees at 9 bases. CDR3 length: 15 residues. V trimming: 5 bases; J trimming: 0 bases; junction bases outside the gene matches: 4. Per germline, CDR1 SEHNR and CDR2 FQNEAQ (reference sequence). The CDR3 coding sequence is TGTGCCAGCAGCGTTCGACAGGGGGCTAACTATGGCTACACCTTC. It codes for CASSVRQGANYGYTF.

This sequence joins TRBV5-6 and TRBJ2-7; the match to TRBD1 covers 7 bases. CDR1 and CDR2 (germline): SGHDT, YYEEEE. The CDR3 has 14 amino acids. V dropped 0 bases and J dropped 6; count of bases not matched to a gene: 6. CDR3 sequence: CASSLVQGMSEQYF. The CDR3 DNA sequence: TGTGCCAGCAGCTTGGTACAGGGGATGAGCGAGCAGTACTTC. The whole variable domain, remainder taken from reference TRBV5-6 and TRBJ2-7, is DAGVTQSPTHLIKTRGQQVTLRCSPKSGHDTVSWYQQALGQGPQFIFQYYEEEERQRGNFPDRFSGHQFPNYSSELNVNALLLGDSALYLCASSLVQGMSEQYFGPGTRLTVT.

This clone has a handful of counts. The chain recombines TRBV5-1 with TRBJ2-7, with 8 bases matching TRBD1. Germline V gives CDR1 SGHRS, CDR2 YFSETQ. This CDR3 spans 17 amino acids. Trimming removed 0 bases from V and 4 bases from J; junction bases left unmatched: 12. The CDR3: CASSLASGAGGGYEQYF. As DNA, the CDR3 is TGCGCCAGCAGCTTGGCCTCCGGGGCAGGGGGCGGATACGAGCAGTACTTC.

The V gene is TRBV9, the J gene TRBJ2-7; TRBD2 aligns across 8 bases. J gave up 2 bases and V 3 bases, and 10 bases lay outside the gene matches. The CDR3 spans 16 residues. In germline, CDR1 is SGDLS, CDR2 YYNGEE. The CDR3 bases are TGTGCCAGCAGCGCCAGGGGCAGCGGGGGCGCCTACGAGCAGTACTTC. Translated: CASSARGSGGAYEQYF.

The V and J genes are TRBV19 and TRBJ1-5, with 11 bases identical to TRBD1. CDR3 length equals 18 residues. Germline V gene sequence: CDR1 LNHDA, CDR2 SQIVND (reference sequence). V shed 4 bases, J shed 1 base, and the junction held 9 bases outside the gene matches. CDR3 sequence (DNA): TGTGCCAGTAGTACGGGACAGGGGGTAAGTGTAAGCAATCAGCCCCAGCATTTT. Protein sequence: CASSTGQGVSVSNQPQHF.

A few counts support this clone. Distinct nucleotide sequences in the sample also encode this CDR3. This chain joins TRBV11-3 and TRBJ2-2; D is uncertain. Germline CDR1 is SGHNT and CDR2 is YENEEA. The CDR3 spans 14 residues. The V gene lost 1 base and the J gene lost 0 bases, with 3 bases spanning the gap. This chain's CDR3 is CASSLAANTGELFF. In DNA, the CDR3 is TGTGCCAGCAGCTTAGCAGCGAACACCGGGGAGCTGTTTTTT.

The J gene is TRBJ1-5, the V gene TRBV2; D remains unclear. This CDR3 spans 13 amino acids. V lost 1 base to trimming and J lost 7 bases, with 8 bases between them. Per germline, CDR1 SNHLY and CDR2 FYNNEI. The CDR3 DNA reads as TGTGCCAGCAGTGAAGGAGTGCGGCAGCCCCAGCATTTT. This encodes CASSEGVRQPQHF.

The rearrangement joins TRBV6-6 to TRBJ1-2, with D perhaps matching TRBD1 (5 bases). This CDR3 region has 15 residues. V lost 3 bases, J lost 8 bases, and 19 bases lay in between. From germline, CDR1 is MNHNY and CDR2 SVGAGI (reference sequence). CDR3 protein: CASSYNRGQRKGYTF. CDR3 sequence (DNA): TGTGCCAGCAGTTATAATAGGGGCCAGAGGAAGGGCTACACCTTC.

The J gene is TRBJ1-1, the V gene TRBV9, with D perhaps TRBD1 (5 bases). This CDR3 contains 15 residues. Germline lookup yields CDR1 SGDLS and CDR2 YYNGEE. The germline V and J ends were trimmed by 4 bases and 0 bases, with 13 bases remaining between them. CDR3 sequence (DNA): TGTGCCAGCAGCAAACTCGACAGTATGAACACTGAAGCTTTCTTT. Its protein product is CASSKLDSMNTEAFF.

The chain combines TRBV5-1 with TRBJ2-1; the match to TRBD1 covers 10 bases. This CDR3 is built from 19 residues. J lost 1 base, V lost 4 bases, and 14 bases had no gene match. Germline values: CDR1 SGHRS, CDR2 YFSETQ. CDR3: CASSRTPGQGMGSYNEQFF. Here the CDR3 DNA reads TGCGCCAGCAGCCGCACTCCGGGACAGGGGATGGGGTCCTACAATGAGCAGTTCTTC.

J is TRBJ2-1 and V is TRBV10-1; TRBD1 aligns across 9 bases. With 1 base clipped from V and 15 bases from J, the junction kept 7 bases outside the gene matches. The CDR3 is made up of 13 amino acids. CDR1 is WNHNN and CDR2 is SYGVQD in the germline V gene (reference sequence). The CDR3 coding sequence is TGCGCCAGCAGTGAGTGGGGGACAGGGCGAGCGTTCTTC. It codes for CASSEWGTGRAFF.